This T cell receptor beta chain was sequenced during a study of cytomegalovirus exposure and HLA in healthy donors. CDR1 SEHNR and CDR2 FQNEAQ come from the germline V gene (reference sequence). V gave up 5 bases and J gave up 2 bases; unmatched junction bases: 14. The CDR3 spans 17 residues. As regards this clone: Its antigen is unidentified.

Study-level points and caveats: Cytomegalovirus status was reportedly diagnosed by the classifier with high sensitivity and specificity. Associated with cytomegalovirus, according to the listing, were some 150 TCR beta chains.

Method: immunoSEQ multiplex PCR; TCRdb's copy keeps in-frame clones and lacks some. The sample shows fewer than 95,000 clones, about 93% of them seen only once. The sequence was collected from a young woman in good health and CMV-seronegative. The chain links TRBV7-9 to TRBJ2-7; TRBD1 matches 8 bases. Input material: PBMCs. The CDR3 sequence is CASSAGTGSRPTYEQYF. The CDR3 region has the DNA TGTGCCAGCAGCGCGGGGACAGGCAGTAGACCAACCTACGAGCAGTACTTC.